The 21 T cell receptor beta chains below were found in one sample sequenced in a study of T cells in localized non-small cell lung cancer (dated by TCRdb to between 2020 and 2021). Receptors were amplified or captured by the immunoSEQ multiplex PCR assay. The source is immuneACCESS, and TCRdb retained only in-frame sequences with V and J called. Part of the clones is not carried over; for the studies checked, unresolved V genes explain less than half of this, and the remainder is unexplained. For this sample there are fewer than 7,500 clones; about half appear just once. In total, the top ten clones hold about 3.8% of the sample. Sequenced here: lymph node tissue, sampled before any cancer treatment. The receptors were gathered from a man aged 35 to 69 with stage I lung adenocarcinoma.

V gene TRBV30 combines with J gene TRBJ1-6, with TRBD1 as a possible D gene (5 bases). Germline CDR1 is GTSNPN and CDR2 is SVGIG (reference sequence). V lost 5 bases to trimming and J lost 10 bases, with 21 bases between them. The CDR3 has 15 residues. The CDR3 is CAWGPKGQGGSPLHF. Here the CDR3 DNA reads TGTGCCTGGGGTCCTAAGGGGCAAGGTGGGTCACCCCTCCACTTT. The full variable domain, rest sourced from reference TRBV30 and TRBJ1-6, is SQTIHQWPATLVQPVGSPLSLECTVEGTSNPNLYWYRQAAGRGLQLLFYSVGIGQISSEVPQNLSASRPQDRQFILSSKKLLLSDSGFYLCAWGPKGQGGSPLHFGNGTRLTVT.

V and J are TRBV11-1 and TRBJ1-6; perhaps TRBD1 as D (6 bases). The germline V gene encodes CDR1 SGHAT and CDR2 FQDESV (reference sequence). The CDR3 loop spans 14 amino acids. V gave up 5 bases and J gave up 10 bases, with 15 bases separating them. The CDR3 protein is CASSIRQELSPLHF. In nucleotides, the CDR3 is TGTGCCAGCAGCATCCGACAGGAGCTCTCACCCCTCCACTTT.

This clone counts as medium-sized. The chain links TRBV11-3 to TRBJ2-3, with TRBD2 matching over 12 bases. J gave up 4 bases and V 4 bases, and 3 bases lay outside the gene matches. Germline CDR1 SGHNT, CDR2 YENEEA. The CDR3 sequence is 15 residues long. DNA of the CDR3: TGTGCCAGCAGCTCACTAGCGGGAGGCGCAGATACGCAGTATTTT. This gives the protein CASSSLAGGADTQYF.

The chain recombines TRBV19 with TRBJ1-5, with unresolved D. V was cut by 3 bases and J by 4 bases, with 7 bases left in between. Germline CDR1 and CDR2: LNHDA and SQIVND (reference sequence). The CDR3 is 13 amino acids. Here the CDR3 reads CASSIVENQPQHF. The CDR3 bases are TGTGCCAGTAGTATTGTAGAAAATCAGCCCCAGCATTTT.

The CDR3 loop is CASSPGRSLSEQFF. The DNA for the CDR3 is TGTGCCAGTAGCCCAGGCAGATCCTTATCGGAGCAGTTCTTC. V gene TRBV19 combines with J gene TRBJ2-1, with D uncertain. The length of the CDR3 is 14 residues. Trimming cost V 6 bases and J 10 bases, with 19 bases left between them. CDR1 and CDR2 from the germline V gene are LNHDA and SQIVND (reference sequence).

Judged by abundance, this clone is medium-sized. This chain joins TRBV6-8 and TRBJ1-5, with D unclear. Germline V gene sequence: CDR1 MNHGY, CDR2 SAAAGT. This CDR3 spans 12 amino acids. Trimming took 5 bases from V and 6 from J, leaving 8 bases between them. CDR3 sequence (DNA): TGTGCCAGCAGTGTCGTCGTTCAGCCCCAGCATTTT. Residues: CASSVVVQPQHF.

In its sample, this clone was seen a few times. The chain uses TRBV11-3 and TRBJ1-3; TRBD1 aligns across 7 bases. The germline V gene encodes CDR1 SGHNT and CDR2 YENEEA. With 3 bases clipped from V and 7 bases from J, the junction kept 12 bases outside the gene matches. This CDR3 is 16 amino acids long. The CDR3 loop reads CASSLNRGAGGNTIYF. The CDR3 region has the DNA TGTGCCAGCAGCTTGAACAGGGGCGCCGGAGGGAACACCATATATTTT.

The gene calls are TRBV29-1 and TRBJ2-3, with 11 positions matching TRBD2. V lost 5 bases and J lost 3; bases outside the gene matches: 4. The CDR3 sequence is 14 residues long. Germline V gene sequence: CDR1 SQVTM, CDR2 ANQGSEA. CDR3 nucleotides: TGCAGCGTTACTAGCGGGGGCTGGACAGATACGCAGTATTTT. Residues: CSVTSGGWTDTQYF.

The chain carries TRBV9 and TRBJ2-1; TRBD2 agrees at 8 bases. This CDR3 has 15 residues. V lost 9 bases, J lost 0 bases, and 8 bases stayed unmatched. The V gene's germline CDR1 is SGDLS and CDR2 YYNGEE. The CDR3 protein is CAMTSDQSSYNEQFF. The CDR3 DNA sequence: TGTGCCATGACTAGCGACCAGAGCTCCTACAATGAGCAGTTCTTC.

The J gene is TRBJ2-3, the V gene TRBV9; D perhaps matches TRBD2 (6 bases). The CDR3 spans 15 residues. V lost 0 bases and J lost 3, with 11 bases in between. Looked up from germline, CDR1 is SGDLS and CDR2 is YYNGEE. As DNA, the CDR3 is TGTGCCAGCAGCGTAGACGGGAGTGATACAGATACGCAGTATTTT. It is translated as CASSVDGSDTDTQYF.

The gene calls are TRBV19 and TRBJ1-2; the D is unclear. Germline V gene lookup returns CDR1 LNHDA and CDR2 SQIVND (reference sequence). V gave up 4 bases and J gave up 4 bases, with 7 bases separating them. This CDR3 is built from 12 residues. CDR3 sequence: CASSTIFYGYTF. The CDR3 coding sequence is TGTGCCAGTAGTACTATCTTCTATGGCTACACCTTC.

This clone was detected a few times. The chain employs TRBV11-3 and TRBJ2-1; D unresolved. Germline values: CDR1 SGHNT, CDR2 YENEEA. V was trimmed by 2 bases and J by 0 bases, leaving 8 bases between them. This CDR3 has 15 amino acids. The CDR3 protein is CASSLSQSSYNEQFF. In DNA form, the CDR3 reads TGTGCCAGCAGCTTAAGTCAGAGCTCCTACAATGAGCAGTTCTTC.

This clone has only one observation. The chain couples TRBV5-1 to TRBJ2-3; 10 bases line up with TRBD2. CDR3 length equals 14 residues. J was trimmed by 6 bases and V by 1 base; bases with no gene match: 2. Germline V CDR1 and CDR2: SGHRS, YFSETQ. DNA for the CDR3: TGCGCCAGCAGCTTGACGGGACTAGCGGATACGCAGTATTTT. It is translated as CASSLTGLADTQYF.

The sample holds a few counts of this clone. The rearrangement links TRBV30 to TRBJ2-3, with a tentative D call TRBD2 (7 bases). Trimming removed 0 bases at V and 4 bases at J, with 17 bases between. The CDR3 length is 16 residues. Germline CDR1 is GTSNPN and CDR2 is SVGIG (reference sequence). CDR3 sequence (DNA): TGTGCCTGGAGTGTAGGTGGAGGGGGGGCATCAGATACGCAGTATTTT. This codes for CAWSVGGGGASDTQYF.

The chain is built from TRBV29-1 and TRBJ2-7; 8 nucleotides match TRBD1. V lost 7 bases to trimming and J lost 7 bases; unmatched junction nucleotides: 9. Germline V gene lookup returns CDR1 SQVTM and CDR2 ANQGSEA. The CDR3 consists of 12 residues. CDR3 bases: TGCAGCGCCGGACAGGGCTGGAGGGAGCAGTACTTC. Protein: CSAGQGWREQYF.

The chain joins TRBV6-8 to TRBJ2-3; TRBD2 is a possible D gene (5 bases). From germline, CDR1 is MNHGY and CDR2 SAAAGT. V dropped 10 bases and J dropped 5 bases, with 16 bases sitting between them. CDR3 length: 13 amino acids. The CDR3 protein is CAISGWVGDTQYF. The DNA of the CDR3 is TGTGCCATCAGCGGTTGGGTTGGAGATACGCAGTATTTT.

The gene calls are TRBV19 and TRBJ1-2; the match to TRBD1 covers 8 bases. Germline CDR1 reads LNHDA; CDR2 reads SQIVND (reference sequence). This CDR3 region has 16 residues. Trimming took 0 bases from V and 7 from J; bases not matched to a gene: 10. DNA for the CDR3: TGTGCCAGTAGTATAGATCTTTCCTGGACAGGGCTTGGCTACACCTTC. It encodes CASSIDLSWTGLGYTF.

The rearrangement uses TRBV6-8 and TRBJ2-7, with D unresolved. The CDR3 is 16 residues long. V shed 6 bases and J shed 3 bases, with 21 bases lying between them. Germline CDR1 reads MNHGY; CDR2 reads SAAAGT. The CDR3 bases are TGTGCCAGCAGAATAAGACCGTCATCCACGTTCTACGAGCAGTACTTC. Translating gives CASRIRPSSTFYEQYF.

This clone occurred a few times. The chain carries TRBV11-3 and TRBJ2-2; no clear D. The CDR3 is made up of 14 amino acids. Germline-derived CDR1 and CDR2 are SGHNT and YENEEA. The V end lost 3 bases, the J end lost 4 bases, and 9 bases lay between the germline ends. The CDR3 loop is CASSLLLGTGELFF. CDR3 bases: TGTGCCAGCAGCTTGTTACTGGGCACCGGGGAGCTGTTTTTT.

The chain carries TRBV28 and TRBJ2-2; 7 bases are shared with TRBD1. The V segment lost 4 bases and the J segment 1 base; nucleotides outside the gene matches: 3. This CDR3 comprises 15 residues. Germline loops: CDR1 MDHEN, CDR2 SYDVKM. CDR3 protein: CASSSRQGNTGELFF. The CDR3 DNA sequence: TGTGCCAGCAGTTCGCGACAGGGGAACACCGGGGAGCTGTTTTTT.

This clone was seen only a few times. The chain links TRBV10-3 to TRBJ2-5; a possible D gene is TRBD2 (5 bases). In germline, CDR1 is ENHRY, CDR2 SYGVKD. This CDR3 spans 14 amino acids. The germline V and J ends were trimmed by 2 bases and 1 base, with 8 bases remaining between them. CDR3 sequence: CAISERETQETQYF. CDR3 DNA sequence: TGTGCCATCAGTGAGCGGGAAACCCAAGAGACCCAGTACTTC.